This TCR beta chain was recorded in a study of beta chain features in type 1 diabetes. Study information: On cell yields, gender and age, patients and healthy donors were similar.

Study-wide points: Lower insertion and higher deletion counts appeared at VDJ junctions in type 1 diabetes patients.

With respect to this clone: The antigen remains unidentified.

The investigators reverse transcribed all of the isolated RNA, so they sequenced expressed TCRB transcripts. Clones were read by immunoSEQ multiplex PCR, and TCRdb kept only the in-frame ones, dropping some. The sample lists over 120,000 clones; 10% were seen once. Populations obtained by sorting all exceeded 95% purity. The CDR3 is 14 amino acids. V lost 8 bases and J lost 0, with 12 bases in between. Germline V lookup: CDR1 SNHLY, CDR2 FYNNEI. The genes are TRBV2 and TRBJ2-3; D is perhaps TRBD2 (6 bases). Sequenced sample: naive CD4+ T cells from blood. The sequence came from a man between 18 and 29 years old in good health. The CDR3 sequence is CASLIAESTDTQYF. CDR3 DNA sequence: TGTGCCAGCTTAATAGCGGAAAGCACAGATACGCAGTATTTT.